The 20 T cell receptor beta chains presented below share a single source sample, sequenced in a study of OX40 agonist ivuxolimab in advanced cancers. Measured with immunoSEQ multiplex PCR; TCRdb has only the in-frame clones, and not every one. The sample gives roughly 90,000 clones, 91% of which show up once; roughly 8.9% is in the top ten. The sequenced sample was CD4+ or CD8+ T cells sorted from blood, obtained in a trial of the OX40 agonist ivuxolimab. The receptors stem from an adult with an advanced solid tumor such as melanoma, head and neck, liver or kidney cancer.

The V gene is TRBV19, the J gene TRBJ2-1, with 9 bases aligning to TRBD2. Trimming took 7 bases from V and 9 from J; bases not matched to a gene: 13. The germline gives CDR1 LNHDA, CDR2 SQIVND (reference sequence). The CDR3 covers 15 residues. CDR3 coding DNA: TGTGCCAGTACAGATAGCGGGAGTAAGTTTGGTGAGCAGTTCTTC. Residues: CASTDSGSKFGEQFF.

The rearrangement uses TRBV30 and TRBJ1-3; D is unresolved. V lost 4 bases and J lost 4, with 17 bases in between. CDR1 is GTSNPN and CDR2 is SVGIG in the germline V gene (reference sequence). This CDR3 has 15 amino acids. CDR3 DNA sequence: TGTGCCTGGAATCGGTGGGCCGGGAAAGGAAACACCATATATTTT. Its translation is CAWNRWAGKGNTIYF.

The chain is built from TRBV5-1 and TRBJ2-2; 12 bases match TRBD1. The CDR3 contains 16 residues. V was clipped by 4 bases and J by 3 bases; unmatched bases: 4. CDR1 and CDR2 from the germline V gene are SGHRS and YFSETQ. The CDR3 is CASSQGQGAYTGELFF. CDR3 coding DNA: TGCGCCAGCAGCCAGGGACAGGGGGCCTACACCGGGGAGCTGTTTTTT.

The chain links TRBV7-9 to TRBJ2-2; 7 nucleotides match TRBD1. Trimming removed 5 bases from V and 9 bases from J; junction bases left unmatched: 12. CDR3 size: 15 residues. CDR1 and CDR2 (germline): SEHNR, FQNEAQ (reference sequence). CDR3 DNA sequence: TGTGCCAGCAGCCTCCCGACAGGGAGAGTCCGGGAGCTGTTTTTT. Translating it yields CASSLPTGRVRELFF.

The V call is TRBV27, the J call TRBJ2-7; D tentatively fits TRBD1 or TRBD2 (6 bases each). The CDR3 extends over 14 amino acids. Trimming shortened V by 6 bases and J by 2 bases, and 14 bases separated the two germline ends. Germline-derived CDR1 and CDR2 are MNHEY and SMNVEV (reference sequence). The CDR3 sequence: CASSHGGPTYEQYF. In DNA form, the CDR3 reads TGTGCCAGCAGCCATGGGGGGCCTACCTACGAGCAGTACTTC.

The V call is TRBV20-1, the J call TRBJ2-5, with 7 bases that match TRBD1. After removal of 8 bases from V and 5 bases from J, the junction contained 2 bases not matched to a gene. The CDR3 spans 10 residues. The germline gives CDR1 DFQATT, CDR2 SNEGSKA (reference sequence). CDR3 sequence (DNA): TGCAGTACAGGGGATGAGACCCAGTACTTC. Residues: CSTGDETQYF.

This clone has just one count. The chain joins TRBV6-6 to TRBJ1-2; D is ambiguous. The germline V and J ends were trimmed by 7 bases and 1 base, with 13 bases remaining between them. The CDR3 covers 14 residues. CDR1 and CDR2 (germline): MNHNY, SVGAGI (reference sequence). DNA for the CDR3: TGTGCCAGCACCCCCACCGGCAGTAACTATGGCTACACCTTC. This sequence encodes CASTPTGSNYGYTF.

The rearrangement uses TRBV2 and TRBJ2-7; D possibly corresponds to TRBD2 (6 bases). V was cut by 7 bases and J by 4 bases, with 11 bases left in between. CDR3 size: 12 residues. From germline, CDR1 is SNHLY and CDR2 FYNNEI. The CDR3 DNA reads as TGTGCCAGCATCACCGGAGGGTACGAGCAGTACTTC. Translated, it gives CASITGGYEQYF.

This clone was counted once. As DNA, the CDR3 is TGTGCCAGCCTCAGATTGGGGGCCGATGAAAAACTGTTTTTT. It specifies CASLRLGADEKLFF. The chain is built from TRBV6-1 and TRBJ1-4, with a weak D call TRBD1 (6 bases). Germline V CDR1 and CDR2: MNHNS, SASEGT. The CDR3 is made up of 14 amino acids. Trimming pared 8 bases from V and 6 bases from J, leaving 16 bases between.

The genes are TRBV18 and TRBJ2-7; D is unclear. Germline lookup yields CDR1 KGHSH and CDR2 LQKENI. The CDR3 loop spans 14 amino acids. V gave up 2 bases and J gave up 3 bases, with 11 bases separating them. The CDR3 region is CASSPAPFYYEQYF. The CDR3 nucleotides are TGTGCCAGCTCACCAGCCCCGTTCTACTACGAGCAGTACTTC.

CDR3 sequence (DNA): TGTGCCATCAGCCAGGTTAACTATGGCTACACCTTC. This codes for CAISQVNYGYTF. The genes are TRBV10-3 and TRBJ1-2; D is unclear. The germline V gene encodes CDR1 ENHRY and CDR2 SYGVKD. This CDR3 spans 12 amino acids. V was pared by 6 bases and J by 1 base, with 6 bases between.

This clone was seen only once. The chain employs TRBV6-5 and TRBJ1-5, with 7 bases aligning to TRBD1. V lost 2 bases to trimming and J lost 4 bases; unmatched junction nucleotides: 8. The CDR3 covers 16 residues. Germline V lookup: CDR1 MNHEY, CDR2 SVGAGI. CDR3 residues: CASSYPGGQPNQPQHF. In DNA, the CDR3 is TGTGCCAGCAGTTACCCCGGGGGACAGCCAAATCAGCCCCAGCATTTT.

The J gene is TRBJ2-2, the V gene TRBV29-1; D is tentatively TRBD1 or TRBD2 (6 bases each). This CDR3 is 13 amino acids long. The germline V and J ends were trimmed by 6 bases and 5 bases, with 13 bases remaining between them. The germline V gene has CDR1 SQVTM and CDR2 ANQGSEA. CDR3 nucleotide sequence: TGCAGCGTAAAGGGGGGCAGAACCGGGGAGCTGTTTTTT. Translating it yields CSVKGGRTGELFF.

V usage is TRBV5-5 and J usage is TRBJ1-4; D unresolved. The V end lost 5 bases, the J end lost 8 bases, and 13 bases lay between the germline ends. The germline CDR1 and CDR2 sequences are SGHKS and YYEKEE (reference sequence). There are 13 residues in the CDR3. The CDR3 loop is CASRDYLGEKLFF. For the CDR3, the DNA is TGTGCCAGCAGGGACTACTTAGGGGAAAAACTGTTTTTT.

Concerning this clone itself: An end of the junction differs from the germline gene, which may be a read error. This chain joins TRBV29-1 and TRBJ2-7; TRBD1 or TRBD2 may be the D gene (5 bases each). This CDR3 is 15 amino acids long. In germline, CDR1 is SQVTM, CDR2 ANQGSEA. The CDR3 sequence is CSVEGYGTHSYEQYF. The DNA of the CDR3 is TGCAGCGTGGAAGGATATGGGACCCACTCCTACGAGCAGTACTTC.

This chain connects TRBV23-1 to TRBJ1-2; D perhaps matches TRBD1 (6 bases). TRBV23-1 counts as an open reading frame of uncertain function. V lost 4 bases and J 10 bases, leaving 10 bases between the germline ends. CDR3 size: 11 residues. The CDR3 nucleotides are TGCGCCAGCAGTCCGCGGACAGCCTACACCTTC. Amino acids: CASSPRTAYTF.

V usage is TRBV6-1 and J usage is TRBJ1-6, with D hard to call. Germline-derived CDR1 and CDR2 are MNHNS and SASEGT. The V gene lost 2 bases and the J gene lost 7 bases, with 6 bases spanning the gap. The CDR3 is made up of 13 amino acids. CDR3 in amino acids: CASSELENSPLHF. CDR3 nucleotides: TGTGCCAGCAGTGAATTGGAGAATTCACCCCTCCACTTT.

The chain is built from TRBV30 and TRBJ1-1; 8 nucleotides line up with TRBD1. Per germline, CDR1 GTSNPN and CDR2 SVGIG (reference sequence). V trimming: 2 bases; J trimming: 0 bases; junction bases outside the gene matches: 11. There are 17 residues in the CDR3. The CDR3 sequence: CAWSLRTGRFMNTEAFF. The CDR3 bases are TGTGCCTGGAGTCTCAGGACAGGGAGGTTCATGAACACTGAAGCTTTCTTT.

Written as DNA, the CDR3 is TGTGCCAGCAGTTTGGCGGGGGTCTCCTACGAGCAGTACTTC. Amino acid sequence: CASSLAGVSYEQYF. This chain links TRBV27 with TRBJ2-7, with 7 positions matching TRBD2. CDR1 is MNHEY, CDR2 SMNVEV, per germline (reference sequence). The V gene end was trimmed by 3 bases and the J gene end by 0 bases; junction bases not matched to a gene: 2. This CDR3 contains 14 residues.

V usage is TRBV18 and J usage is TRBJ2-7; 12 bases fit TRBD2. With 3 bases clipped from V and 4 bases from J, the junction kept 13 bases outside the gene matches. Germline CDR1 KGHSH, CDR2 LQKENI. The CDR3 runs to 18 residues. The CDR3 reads CASSPSSGASGREYEQYF. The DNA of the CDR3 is TGTGCCAGCTCACCCTCCTCAGGTGCTAGCGGGAGGGAATACGAGCAGTACTTC.